A selection of T cell receptor beta chains follows, all from one sample in a study of blood T cells in healthy people across ages. TCRdb reprocessed the 5' RACE reads with MiXCR, giving one entry per CDR3 protein. Here the sample spans approximately 780,000 distinct CDR3 sequences, around 24% being singletons. In addition, the sample was reused for a study of T cells of mothers and their children.

Sample: blood. These receptors came from a boy between 10 and 17 years old in good health. Each CDR3 is given with its conserved first and last residue. A D gene is named only where the DNA matches it firmly. The size field is filled for only some rows; it gives once, few, many or a size class.

d_gene	v_gene	j_gene	abundance	CDR3aa	CDR3nt
NA	TRBV6-5	TRBJ2-7	NA	CASSSGGTFYEQYF	TGTGCCAGCAGCAGCGGAGGGACCTTCTACGAGCAGTACTTC
TRBD2	TRBV20-1	TRBJ2-1	few	CSAAGTSGNEQFF	TGCAGTGCTGCCGGGACTAGCGGGAATGAGCAGTTCTTC
NA	TRBV5-1	TRBJ1-2	NA	CASSEGVGYTF	TGCGCCAGCAGCGAAGGGGTTGGCTACACCTTC
NA	TRBV7-9	TRBJ2-7	NA	CASSYGNHYEQYF	TGTGCCAGCAGCTACGGGAATCACTACGAGCAGTACTTC
TRBD1	TRBV2	TRBJ2-1	NA	CASNRGLSYNEQFF	TGTGCCAGCAACAGGGGGCTATCCTACAATGAGCAGTTCTTC
NA	TRBV7-2	TRBJ2-7	NA	CASSTRRGLSEQYF	TGTGCCAGCAGCACCCGGAGGGGGCTTAGCGAGCAGTACTTC
NA	TRBV28	TRBJ2-7	NA	CASITWGVAGRSYEQYF	TGTGCCAGCATTACTTGGGGAGTGGCAGGGAGATCCTACGAGCAGTACTTC
NA	TRBV3-1	TRBJ1-4	few	CASSQDGRGNEKLFF	TGTGCCAGCAGCCAAGATGGGCGGGGAAATGAAAAACTGTTTTTT
NA	TRBV7-6	TRBJ2-5	few	CASSSRFTMIGRGTQYF	TGTGCCAGCAGCTCAAGATTCACGATGATAGGCCGGGGGACCCAGTACTTC
NA	TRBV20-1	TRBJ2-5	NA	CSAGGTETQYF	TGCAGTGCTGGGGGGACGGAGACCCAGTACTTC
NA	TRBV29-1	TRBJ1-4	few	CSVRQAYHEKLFF	TGCAGCGTCAGACAGGCCTACCATGAAAAACTGTTTTTT
NA	TRBV7-9	TRBJ2-1	NA	CASSATALHNEQFF	TGTGCCAGCAGCGCGACGGCCCTACACAATGAGCAGTTCTTC
NA	TRBV29-1	TRBJ1-4	NA	CSAAPGGWEKLFF	TGCAGCGCCGCACCGGGCGGTTGGGAAAAACTGTTTTTT
TRBD1	TRBV2	TRBJ1-6	NA	CASSEVTGGNSPLHF	TGTGCCAGCAGTGAAGTTACAGGGGGGAATTCACCCCTCCACTTT
NA	TRBV12-3/TRBV12-4	TRBJ2-7	NA	CASSRGSEQYF	TGTGCCAGCAGTCGGGGGTCCGAGCAGTACTTC
TRBD1	TRBV9	TRBJ1-2	few	CASSVEGQQPYGYTF	TGTGCCAGCAGCGTAGAGGGACAGCAACCCTATGGCTACACCTTC
NA	TRBV15	TRBJ2-7	few	CATSSRDGSYEQYF	TGTGCCACCAGCAGCCGGGACGGCTCCTACGAGCAGTACTTC
NA	TRBV12-3/TRBV12-4	TRBJ2-2	NA	CASKLGNTGELFF	TGTGCCAGCAAACTGGGGAACACCGGGGAGCTGTTTTTT
TRBD2	TRBV24-1	TRBJ2-5	NA	CAASDHGTSGKETQYF	TGTGCCGCCAGTGATCACGGGACTAGCGGAAAAGAGACCCAGTACTTC
NA	TRBV6-1	TRBJ2-5	few	CASSDGGPAETQYF	TGTGCCAGCAGTGATGGTGGTCCGGCGGAGACCCAGTACTTC
NA	TRBV7-9	TRBJ1-2	NA	CASSLRGKGYGYTF	TGTGCCAGCAGCTTACGGGGAAAGGGTTATGGCTACACCTTC
NA	TRBV12-3/TRBV12-4	TRBJ2-7	NA	CANSLGSYEQYF	TGTGCCAACAGTTTGGGTTCTTACGAGCAGTACTTC
NA	TRBV5-1	TRBJ2-7	few	CASSLNLAREQYF	TGCGCCAGCAGCTTGAACCTAGCGAGGGAGCAGTACTTC
NA	TRBV7-2	TRBJ2-7	many	CASSLAAYEQYF	TGTGCCAGCAGCTTAGCGGCTTACGAGCAGTACTTC
TRBD1	TRBV5-1	TRBJ2-7	NA	CASSSNRGSYEQYF	TGCGCCAGCAGCTCAAACAGGGGATCCTACGAGCAGTACTTC
TRBD1	TRBV6-6	TRBJ2-7	NA	CASSYGDRGGQYF	TGTGCCAGCAGTTACGGCGACAGGGGGGGGCAGTACTTC
NA	TRBV29-1	TRBJ2-7	NA	CSVANAGSSYEQYF	TGCAGCGTTGCCAATGCGGGGAGCTCCTACGAGCAGTACTTC
NA	TRBV7-9	TRBJ1-1	few	CASSLASGSEAFF	TGTGCCAGCAGCTTAGCCAGCGGTTCGGAAGCTTTCTTT
NA	TRBV6-5	TRBJ1-1	NA	CASSYSRGKRLMNTEAFF	TGTGCCAGCAGTTACTCAAGAGGGAAGCGCCTTATGAACACTGAAGCTTTCTTT
TRBD2	TRBV20-1	TRBJ2-1	NA	CSASYGLAGGYNEHFF	TGCAGTGCCAGTTACGGGTTAGCGGGGGGGTACAATGAGCACTTCTTC
TRBD1	TRBV27	TRBJ1-5	NA	CASKDRDNSNQPQHF	TGTGCCAGCAAGGACAGGGATAATAGCAATCAGCCCCAGCATTTT
TRBD2	TRBV4-2	TRBJ2-5	NA	CASSPTGTSGDEGTQYF	TGTGCCAGCAGCCCCACCGGGACTAGCGGGGACGAAGGGACCCAGTACTTC
NA	TRBV20-1	TRBJ1-2	once	CSSQEGSGNYGYTF	TGCAGTTCACAAGAAGGGAGCGGAAACTATGGCTACACCTTC
NA	TRBV21-1	TRBJ1-4	NA	CASTDSCSTNEKLFF	TGTGCCAGCACCGATAGCTGTTCAACTAATGAAAAACTGTTTTTT
NA	TRBV6-5	TRBJ2-3	few	CASSYAAPTDTQYF	TGTGCCAGCAGTTATGCGGCTCCCACAGATACGCAGTATTTT
TRBD1	TRBV5-6	TRBJ1-2	NA	CASSLKGQNYGYTF	TGTGCCAGCAGCTTGAAGGGACAGAACTATGGCTACACCTTC
TRBD1	TRBV28	TRBJ1-4	NA	CASTPDREREKLFF	TGTGCCAGCACCCCGGACAGGGAACGCGAAAAACTGTTTTTT
NA	TRBV30	TRBJ2-2	NA	CAWSPSEYGELFF	TGTGCCTGGAGTCCCTCCGAGTACGGGGAGCTGTTTTTT
NA	TRBV7-9	TRBJ2-5	few	CASSLGGPSGSDF	TGTGCCAGCAGCTTAGGGGGCCCATCGGGCAGTGACTTC
NA	TRBV20-1	TRBJ2-5	few	CSAREGFSAARETQYF	TGCAGTGCTAGAGAGGGATTTAGTGCGGCTAGGGAGACCCAGTACTTC